This TCR beta chain is from a study of blood T cell repertoires in COVID-19. Study-wide context: Samples representing acute and convalescent COVID-19 were sourced from the United States, Italy and Spain. Sample material is recorded as cDNA or gDNA derived from T cells, B-cell-depleted T cells, or PBMCs.

Trimming took 3 bases from V and 6 from J, leaving 12 bases between them. CDR3 size: 13 residues. Source study methods: How many nucleated cells were present was estimated from reference gene primer amplification. Clones were read by immunoSEQ multiplex PCR, and TCRdb kept only the in-frame ones, dropping some. V and J calls and clone size are as listed in that table; D and trimming were resolved from the DNA. The data contain roughly 100,000 clones, 70% to 80% of them seen just once; the ten biggest clones take up approximately 0.9%. The origin of this receptor is a human donor with acute or convalescent COVID-19. The donor label of this sample is uncertain. The chain is built from TRBV12-3 or TRBV12-4 and TRBJ2-7; D is perhaps TRBD1 (6 bases). Sample: peripheral blood. Here the CDR3 DNA reads TGTGCCAGCAGTTTCGAACCCAGGGGCGAGCAGTACTTC. Residues: CASSFEPRGEQYF.